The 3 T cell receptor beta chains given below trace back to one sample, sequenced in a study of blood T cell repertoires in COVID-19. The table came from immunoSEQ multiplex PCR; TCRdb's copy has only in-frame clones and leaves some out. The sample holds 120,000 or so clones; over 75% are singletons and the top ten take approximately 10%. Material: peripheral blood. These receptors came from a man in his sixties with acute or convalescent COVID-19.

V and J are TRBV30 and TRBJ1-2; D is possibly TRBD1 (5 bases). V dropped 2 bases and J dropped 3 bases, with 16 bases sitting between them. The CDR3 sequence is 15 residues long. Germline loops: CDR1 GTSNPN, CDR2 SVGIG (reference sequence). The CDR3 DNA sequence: TGTGCCTGGAGTTTGTGGGGCCAGTTTTACTATGGCTACACCTTC. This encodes CAWSLWGQFYYGYTF.

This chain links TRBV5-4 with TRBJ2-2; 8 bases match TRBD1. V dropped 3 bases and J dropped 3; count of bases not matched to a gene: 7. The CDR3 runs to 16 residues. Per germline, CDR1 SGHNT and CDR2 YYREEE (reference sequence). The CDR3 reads CASSSQTGVDTGELFF. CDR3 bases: TGTGCCAGCAGCTCCCAGACAGGGGTGGACACCGGGGAGCTGTTTTTT.

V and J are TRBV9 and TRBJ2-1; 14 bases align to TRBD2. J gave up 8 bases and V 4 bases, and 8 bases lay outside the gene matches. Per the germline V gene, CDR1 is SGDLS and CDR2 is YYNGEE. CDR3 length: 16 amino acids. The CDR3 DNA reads TGTGCCAGCAGCATCGGAGGACTAGCGGGAGGTGATGAGCAGTTCTTC. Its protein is CASSIGGLAGGDEQFF. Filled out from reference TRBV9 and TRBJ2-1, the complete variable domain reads DSGVTQTPKHLITATGQRVTLRCSPRSGDLSVYWYQQSLDQGLQFLIQYYNGEERAKGNILERFSAQQFPDLHSELNLSSLELGDSALYFCASSIGGLAGGDEQFFGPGTRLTVL.